These 27 T cell receptor beta chains came from one sample sequenced in a study of vaccination effects on CD4 cells after COVID-19 (dated by TCRdb to the early 2020s). Libraries were constructed by the immunoSEQ multiplex PCR assay. TCRdb took over this immuneACCESS table, retaining in-frame rearrangements with V and J assigned. Such tables are incomplete; in checked studies, under half of the missing clones stem from an unresolved V gene, and the remainder is unexplained. The sample table shows around 28,000 clones, and about 76% are seen once. Under 25% of the sample goes to the ten largest clones. These receptors have no identified antigens. In the ViraFEST assay, PBMC were stimulated with viral peptide pools, and antigen-specific CD4+ T cell clonotypes were then identified by expansion using TCR sequencing. After about 10 days of culture, CD4+ T cells were isolated with the EasySep CD4+ T cell isolation kit. Convalescent patients had PCR-confirmed SARS-CoV-2 infection between March and December 2020, before Alpha, Beta and Delta variants emerged in the United States.

The material was CD4+ T cells from PBMCs cultured with HCoV-NL63 spike peptides, obtained before COVID-19 vaccination. Explained via the paper, the cell subset or site label denotes: HCoV-NL63 spike overlapping peptide pool stimulation. The receptors derive from a human donor who had a prior SARS-CoV-2 infection.

The chain recombines TRBV6-1 with TRBJ1-5; no definite D call. Trimming left V 2 bases short and J 6 bases short, with 11 bases between. CDR3 size: 14 residues. Germline values: CDR1 MNHNS, CDR2 SASEGT. The CDR3 region is CASSENWVGQPQHF. CDR3 DNA: TGTGCCAGCAGTGAAAACTGGGTAGGTCAGCCCCAGCATTTT.

This chain joins TRBV6-4 and TRBJ2-3, with 7 positions matching TRBD2. The CDR3 runs to 15 residues. Germline V CDR1 and CDR2: MRHNA, SNTAGT. The junction had 4 bases not matched to a gene; V was cut back by 0 bases and J by 4 bases. The CDR3 region is CASSDSEGGPDTQYF. The DNA for the CDR3 is TGTGCCAGCAGTGACTCGGAGGGAGGGCCAGATACGCAGTATTTT.

The chain employs TRBV18 and TRBJ2-7; D perhaps matches TRBD2 (6 bases). The CDR3 totals 14 residues. The V gene lost 3 bases and the J gene lost 4 bases, with 13 bases spanning the gap. CDR1 and CDR2 from the germline V gene are KGHSH and LQKENI. The CDR3 nucleotides read TGTGCCAGCTCACCGACGATGGGGGGTTACGAGCAGTACTTC. Its translation is CASSPTMGGYEQYF.

The V call is TRBV27, the J call TRBJ1-5; no clear D gene. Germline assignment: CDR1 MNHEY and CDR2 SMNVEV (reference sequence). V was cut by 6 bases and J by 0 bases, with 9 bases left in between. The CDR3 is 14 amino acids. CDR3: CASRLINSNQPQHF. CDR3 DNA sequence: TGTGCCAGCAGGCTGATAAATAGCAATCAGCCCCAGCATTTT.

The chain combines TRBV12-5 with TRBJ2-1; D is perhaps TRBD2 (6 bases). This CDR3 region has 16 residues. The germline V and J ends were trimmed by 6 bases and 8 bases, with 23 bases remaining between them. Germline-derived CDR1 and CDR2 are LGHNT and FRNRAP. The chain's CDR3 is CASGSLRDSVGYEQFF. In nucleotides, the CDR3 is TGTGCTAGTGGGTCTCTCCGGGACTCCGTGGGGTATGAGCAGTTCTTC. The entire variable domain, with the rest obtained from reference TRBV12-5 and TRBJ2-1, is as follows: DARVTQTPRHKVTEMGQEVTMRCQPILGHNTVFWYRQTMMQGLELLAYFRNRAPLDDSGMPKDRFSAEMPDATLATLKIQPSEPRDSAVYFCASGSLRDSVGYEQFFGPGTRLTVL.

V usage is TRBV6-4 and J usage is TRBJ1-5, with no clear D. Germline values: CDR1 MRHNA, CDR2 SNTAGT. With 4 bases removed from V and 0 bases from J, the gap between germline ends came to 10 bases. This CDR3 region has 15 residues. CDR3 coding DNA: TGTGCCAGCAGTGGCACACCATCTAGCAATCAGCCCCAGCATTTT. It codes for CASSGTPSSNQPQHF.

V is TRBV19 and J is TRBJ1-5; a weak D match, TRBD1 (5 bases). Between the trimmed V and J ends, which lost 7 bases and 4 bases, there was a span of 17 bases. The CDR3 runs 15 residues. CDR1 LNHDA and CDR2 SQIVND come from the germline V gene (reference sequence). CDR3 sequence reads: CASTSLGERNQPQHF. The CDR3, as DNA: TGTGCCAGTACCTCCCTGGGGGAGAGGAATCAGCCCCAGCATTTT.

The chain combines TRBV5-1 with TRBJ2-2, with 7 bases fitting TRBD2. V shed 4 bases and J 0 bases; nucleotides not matched to a gene: 6. The length of the CDR3 is 16 residues. In germline, CDR1 is SGHRS, CDR2 YFSETQ. CDR3 sequence (DNA): TGCGCCAGCAGCCTGCGGGGGTTCGCGAACACCGGGGAGCTGTTTTTT. Its protein product is CASSLRGFANTGELFF.

The chain combines TRBV7-2 with TRBJ2-2; D call uncertain. Germline CDR1 is SGHTA and CDR2 is FQGNSA. Deletions cut 6 bases from V and 2 bases from J, with 10 bases between. CDR3 length: 14 residues. The CDR3 loop reads CASSPGLNTGELFF. Here the CDR3 DNA reads TGTGCCAGCAGTCCAGGCCTTAACACCGGGGAGCTGTTTTTT.

The rearrangement uses TRBV6-6 and TRBJ1-4; TRBD1 matches 7 bases. Trimming at V came to 6 bases and at J to 8 bases, leaving 12 bases not matched to a gene. The germline CDR1 and CDR2 sequences are MNHNY and SVGAGI (reference sequence). The CDR3 covers 15 residues. This CDR3 is CASREQGLEGEKLFF. CDR3 in DNA: TGTGCCAGCAGAGAACAGGGGCTGGAGGGGGAAAAACTGTTTTTT.

The chain combines TRBV5-4 with TRBJ1-4; 8 bases fit TRBD1. V trimming: 4 bases; J trimming: 0 bases; junction bases outside the gene matches: 8. Germline assignment: CDR1 SGHNT and CDR2 YYREEE (reference sequence). The CDR3 spans 17 residues. CDR3 in amino acids: CASSDRQGSATNEKLFF. In DNA form, the CDR3 reads TGTGCCAGCAGCGATAGACAGGGGTCAGCAACTAATGAAAAACTGTTTTTT.

This sequence joins TRBV7-2 and TRBJ2-7, with 13 positions matching TRBD2. J was trimmed by 1 base and V by 3 bases; bases with no gene match: 9. In germline, CDR1 is SGHTA, CDR2 FQGNSA. This CDR3 region has 18 residues. CDR3 protein: CASSFPQTSGGTSYEQYF. In DNA, the CDR3 is TGTGCCAGCAGCTTCCCCCAGACTAGCGGGGGGACATCCTACGAGCAGTACTTC.

As DNA, the CDR3 is TGTGCCAGTAGGGCAATAGGGGGTGATGGCACTGAAGCTTTCTTT. Its protein is CASRAIGGDGTEAFF. The chain is built from TRBV19 and TRBJ1-1, with D possibly matching TRBD1 (6 bases). V was trimmed by 6 bases and J by 4 bases, leaving 18 bases between them. The CDR3 extends over 15 amino acids. From germline, CDR1 is LNHDA and CDR2 SQIVND (reference sequence).

The chain recombines TRBV4-2 with TRBJ1-3; D call uncertain. This CDR3 is 16 amino acids long. Trimming removed 4 bases from V and 0 bases from J, with 13 bases in between. Germline loops: CDR1 LGHNA, CDR2 YNFKEQ. CDR3 coding DNA: TGTGCCAGCAGCCGCAGGACGGGGAGCTCTGGAAACACCATATATTTT. It codes for CASSRRTGSSGNTIYF.

The rearrangement joins TRBV7-9 to TRBJ1-1, with 7 bases aligning to TRBD1. The germline V gene encodes CDR1 SEHNR and CDR2 FQNEAQ (reference sequence). This CDR3 has 13 residues. V shed 9 bases and J 1 base; nucleotides not matched to a gene: 5. The DNA of the CDR3 is TGTGCCAGTAACGACAGGGCGAACACTGAAGCTTTCTTT. Amino acid sequence: CASNDRANTEAFF.

The chain employs TRBV5-1 and TRBJ2-5; the match to TRBD1 covers 8 bases. This CDR3 contains 14 residues. V was pared by 4 bases and J by 5 bases, with 7 bases of the junction left unmatched. CDR1 and CDR2 (germline): SGHRS, YFSETQ. The CDR3 loop is CASSQGTGPETQYF. DNA for the CDR3: TGCGCCAGCAGCCAGGGGACAGGACCGGAGACCCAGTACTTC.

This clone has just a few counts. This chain joins TRBV2 and TRBJ2-7; TRBD2 might be the D (6 bases). Looked up from germline, CDR1 is SNHLY and CDR2 is FYNNEI. The germline V and J ends were trimmed by 6 bases and 3 bases, with 12 bases remaining between them. The CDR3 runs 13 residues. CDR3 sequence reads: CASRRDSNYEQYF. Written as DNA, the CDR3 is TGTGCCAGCAGAAGGGACTCTAACTACGAGCAGTACTTC.

This clone appeared a few times. J is TRBJ2-7 and V is TRBV5-1, with 10 bases aligning to TRBD1. V dropped 0 bases and J dropped 3; count of bases not matched to a gene: 0. The CDR3 is 14 amino acids. Per germline, CDR1 SGHRS and CDR2 YFSETQ. The chain's CDR3 is CASSLGTGGYEQYF. CDR3 bases: TGCGCCAGCAGCTTGGGGACAGGGGGCTACGAGCAGTACTTC.

The table lists this clone with a count of one. The CDR3 here is CASAAQSNTEAFF. Here the CDR3 DNA reads TGTGCCAGCGCCGCACAGTCAAACACTGAAGCTTTCTTT. The rearrangement joins TRBV6-5 to TRBJ1-1; D is uncertain. Trimming shortened V by 8 bases and J by 2 bases, and 12 bases separated the two germline ends. The V gene's germline CDR1 is MNHEY and CDR2 SVGAGI. This CDR3 region has 13 residues.

This clone showed up just a few times. This sequence joins TRBV3-1 (or the pseudogene TRBV3-2) and TRBJ2-7, with D possibly TRBD1 on 6 matching bases. The germline gives CDR1 LGHDT, CDR2 YNNKEL (reference sequence). The CDR3 spans 12 residues. Trimming removed 2 bases at V and 12 bases at J, with 14 bases between. The chain's CDR3 is CASSQYRERPYF. The CDR3 DNA reads as TGTGCCAGCAGCCAATACAGGGAGCGGCCGTACTTC.

The chain couples TRBV15 to TRBJ2-7; 8 nucleotides agree with TRBD2. This CDR3 comprises 15 residues. Losses at the gene ends were 0 bases for V and 1 base for J; bases not matched to a gene: 2. Germline lookup yields CDR1 LNHNV and CDR2 YYDKDF (reference sequence). CDR3 sequence reads: CATSRDPGGSYEQYF. In DNA form, the CDR3 reads TGTGCCACCAGCAGAGATCCGGGGGGGTCCTACGAGCAGTACTTC.

The chain is built from TRBV15 and TRBJ2-3; 8 bases fit TRBD2. CDR1 is LNHNV and CDR2 is YYDKDF in the germline V gene (reference sequence). The CDR3 totals 15 residues. After removal of 1 base from V and 6 bases from J, the junction contained 6 bases not matched to a gene. The CDR3 spells CATSRGAGAEDTQYF. The DNA of the CDR3 is TGTGCCACCAGCAGAGGAGCGGGGGCCGAGGATACGCAGTATTTT. Complete variable domain (other parts from reference TRBV15 and TRBJ2-3): DAMVIQNPRYQVTQFGKPVTLSCSQTLNHNVMYWYQQKSSQAPKLLFHYYDKDFNNEADTPDNFQSRRPNTSFCFLDIRSPGLGDTAMYLCATSRGAGAEDTQYFGPGTRLTVL.

This chain connects TRBV5-1 to TRBJ2-2, with 8 bases fitting TRBD1. The V gene end was trimmed by 2 bases and the J gene end by 6 bases; junction bases not matched to a gene: 6. CDR1 SGHRS and CDR2 YFSETQ come from the germline V gene. This CDR3 region has 15 residues. The CDR3 coding sequence is TGCGCCAGCAGCTTCGACAGGGGACAGGCCGGGGAGCTGTTTTTT. Its protein product is CASSFDRGQAGELFF.

Here the CDR3 DNA reads TGTGCCAGCTCCCTAGCGGGAGTGGAGACCCAGTACTTC. This translates into CASSLAGVETQYF. The V and J genes are TRBV18 and TRBJ2-5; 10 bases align to TRBD2. The germline gives CDR1 KGHSH, CDR2 LQKENI. The CDR3 loop spans 13 amino acids. The J segment lost 5 bases and the V segment lost 6 bases, leaving 3 bases of the junction unmatched.

The chain employs TRBV14 and TRBJ2-5; 7 positions match TRBD2. CDR3 length: 14 residues. V lost 5 bases, J lost 4 bases, and 7 bases stayed unmatched. Germline V gene sequence: CDR1 SGHDN, CDR2 FVKESK. For the CDR3, the DNA is TGTGCCAGCAGCACGCGGGGGTTCGGAGAGACCCAGTACTTC. This encodes CASSTRGFGETQYF.

The chain joins TRBV24-1 to TRBJ2-3, with TRBD1 matching 9 bases. V shed 5 bases and J 1 base; nucleotides not matched to a gene: 3. CDR3 length: 15 amino acids. Germline V gene data show CDR1 as KGHDR and CDR2 as SFDVKD. The CDR3 DNA reads TGTGCCACCAGTGCCGGACAGGGGCGCACAGATACGCAGTATTTT. It translates to CATSAGQGRTDTQYF.

This chain connects TRBV5-1 to TRBJ2-7, with D tentatively TRBD1 or TRBD2 (6 bases each). Trimming cost V 4 bases and J 6 bases, with 17 bases left between them. CDR1 is SGHRS, CDR2 YFSETQ, per germline. CDR3 length equals 14 residues. This CDR3 is CASSPNRGRREQYF. The CDR3 coding sequence is TGCGCCAGCAGCCCCAATCGGGGGCGGCGCGAGCAGTACTTC.